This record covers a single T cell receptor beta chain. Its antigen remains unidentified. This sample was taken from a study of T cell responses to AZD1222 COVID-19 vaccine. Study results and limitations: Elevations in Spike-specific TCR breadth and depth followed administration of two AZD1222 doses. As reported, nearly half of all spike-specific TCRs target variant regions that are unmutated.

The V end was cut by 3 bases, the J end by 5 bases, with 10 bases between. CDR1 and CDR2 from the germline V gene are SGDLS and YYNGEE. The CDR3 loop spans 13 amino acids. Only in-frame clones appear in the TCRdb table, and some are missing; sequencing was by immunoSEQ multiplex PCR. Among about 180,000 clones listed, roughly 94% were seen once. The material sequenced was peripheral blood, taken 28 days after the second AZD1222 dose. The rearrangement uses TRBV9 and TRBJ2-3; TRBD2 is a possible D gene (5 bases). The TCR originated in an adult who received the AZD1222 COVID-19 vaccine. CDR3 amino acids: CASSAQGRDTQYF. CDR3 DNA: TGTGCCAGCAGCGCCCAAGGGAGAGATACGCAGTATTTT.